This T cell receptor beta chain stems from a study of cytomegalovirus exposure and HLA in healthy donors. Across the whole study: HLA-typed donors contributed about 85 million unique TCRs, which were held in an early data release.

A multiplex PCR was run with 60 Vbeta primers and 13 Jbeta primers. Clones were sequenced by immunoSEQ multiplex PCR, and TCRdb holds only the in-frame ones, with some missing. The data show roughly 200,000 clones, 70% to 85% seen once. Findings of the study overall: It was 150 to 200 TCR beta chains that were listed as cytomegalovirus-associated. Among the CMV-associated chains, three were confirmed in vitro as specific for CMV antigens.

As to this clone: Its antigen is currently unknown.

V lost 8 bases to trimming and J lost 0 bases; unmatched junction nucleotides: 2. There are 15 residues in the CDR3. Germline assignment: CDR1 WSHSY and CDR2 SAAADI. Healthy donors of bone marrow made up the group. The clonotype comes from a woman aged 35 to 49 in good health and CMV-seronegative. What was sequenced was PBMCs. The rearrangement uses TRBV10-2 and TRBJ1-6, with 9 nucleotides matching TRBD1. The CDR3: CASGTGSSYNSPLHF. The CDR3 DNA reads TGCGCCAGCGGGACAGGGAGCTCCTATAATTCACCCCTCCACTTT.